A single T cell receptor beta chain is shown here with its context. This sample is drawn from a study of T-cell reconstitution after alpha-beta-depleted transplantation in children. CDR1 and CDR2 from the germline V gene are MNHNS and SASEGT. V lost 6 bases, J lost 4 bases, and 17 bases lay in between. This CDR3 has 15 amino acids. Unique molecular identifiers were incorporated when the TCRbeta library was constructed. Via MiXCR, TCRdb re-called the PCR reads, giving one row per CDR3 protein. The sample includes about half a million distinct CDR3 sequences, 9.5% to 15% of them seen just once. The receptor was isolated from a human donor who donated a stem cell graft to a child with combined immunodeficiency. The sample consisted of PBMCs from the stem cell graft donor, taken from the stem cell graft. The chain couples TRBV6-1 to TRBJ2-3; D perhaps matches TRBD1 (6 bases). CDR3 loop: CASRRAGTSSDTQYF. CDR3 coding DNA: TGTGCCAGCAGGAGGGCCGGGACATCATCAGATACGCAGTATTTT.